This T cell receptor beta chain is from a study of blood T cell repertoires in COVID-19. Study at large: Sources were T cells, B-cell-depleted T cells, or PBMCs; the material itself was cDNA or gDNA.

TCRdb keeps only in-frame clones here, not all; method: immunoSEQ multiplex PCR. The sample has roughly 260,000 clones; roughly nine tenths are singletons. This CDR3 region has 14 residues. V lost 2 bases and J lost 5, with 12 bases in between. CDR1 and CDR2 (germline): SEHNR, FQNEAQ (reference sequence). Two consecutive negative NP/OP PCR tests, clearance, or resolved symptoms defined Cohort 3 recovery. The V and J genes are TRBV7-9 and TRBJ1-1; perhaps TRBD1 as D (5 bases). Material for sequencing was PBMCs or T cells enriched from blood (not recorded which). This clonotype was obtained from a young woman who had recovered from COVID-19. The CDR3 spells CASSLLGANTEAFF. The CDR3 DNA sequence: TGTGCCAGCAGCTTATTAGGGGCGAATACTGAAGCTTTCTTT. The whole variable domain, filled in from reference TRBV7-9 and TRBJ1-1, reads DTGVSQNPRHKITKRGQNVTFRCDPISEHNRLYWYRQTLGQGPEFLTYFQNEAQLEKSRLLSDRFSAERPKGSFSTLEIQRTEQGDSAMYLCASSLLGANTEAFFGQGTRLTVV.